These T cell receptor beta chains were read from a single sample in a study of T cell repertoires in cytomegalovirus infection. For these receptors, no antigen is known. TCRdb re-derived calls from the reads in MiXCR, one entry per CDR3 protein. The sample has under 150,000 distinct CDR3 sequences, 20% to 30% seen once. Material for sequencing was PBMCs, sequenced either directly or after in vitro stimulation (not recorded which). Receptor source: a human donor in good health (CMV status not recorded). Some clones in this sample may be carry-over from other donors' samples. Each CDR3 is given with its conserved first and last residue. The D gene is left open where the match is weak. Clone size is not always given. Where it is, it says once, few, many or a class for expanded clones.

TRBJ2-1 | TRBD2 | TRBV7-8 | . | TGTGCCAGCAGCCATCGGGAGGGCGGTTACAATGAGCAGTTCTTC | CASSHREGGYNEQFF
TRBJ2-5 | TRBD2 | TRBV10-3 | few | TGTGCCATCAGTGAGAAAGGGCTGGAACTAGCGGGCCCGGAGACCCAGTACTTC | CAISEKGLELAGPETQYF
TRBJ1-1 | . | TRBV6-8 | few | TGTGCCAGCAACGAACACAGGGAGGGGAGCACTGAAGCTTTCTTT | CASNEHREGSTEAFF
TRBJ2-5 | . | TRBV4-3 | many | TGCGCCAGCAGCCAAGGTCTGGGGTTGGAGACCCAGTACTTC | CASSQGLGLETQYF
TRBJ1-2 | TRBD1 | TRBV7-2 | many | TGTGCCAGCACCCCGGGACAGGGGGCGTATGGCTACACCTTC | CASTPGQGAYGYTF
TRBJ2-5 | . | TRBV12-3/TRBV12-4 | few | TGTGCCAGCAGTTTTTTCATCGAAGAGACCCAGTACTTC | CASSFFIEETQYF
TRBJ2-1 | . | TRBV5-4 | . | TGTGCCAGCAGCTTGGTTCACAGGGAAGATGACAATGAGCAGTTCTTC | CASSLVHREDDNEQFF
TRBJ1-2 | . | TRBV14 | once | TGTGCCAGCAGCCAAGATCTGACGGGGGCGAGCTATGGCTACACCTTC | CASSQDLTGASYGYTF
TRBJ2-3 | . | TRBV29-1 | . | TGCAGCGTGAAAGGACGGCGGGACGTAAGCACAGATACGCAGTATTTT | CSVKGRRDVSTDTQYF
TRBJ2-3 | . | TRBV7-9 | . | TGTGCCAGCAGCAACAACCCCGATACGCAGTATTTT | CASSNNPDTQYF
TRBJ1-1 | . | TRBV12-3/TRBV12-4 | few | TGTGCCAGCAGTCCAACAGGGTCACTGAACACTGAAGCTTTCTTT | CASSPTGSLNTEAFF
TRBJ1-2 | . | TRBV7-9 | few | TGTGCCAGCAGGTCGTTTGGAGATGGCTACACCTTC | CASRSFGDGYTF
TRBJ2-2 | . | TRBV24-1 | few | TGTGCCACCAGTGATTCCCGGGGTCCGGACACCGGGGAGCTGTTTTTT | CATSDSRGPDTGELFF
TRBJ2-7 | TRBD2 | TRBV7-3 | . | TGTGCCAGCAGCCCCGGACTAGCGGTTCCCTACGAGCAGTACTTC | CASSPGLAVPYEQYF
TRBJ1-1 | . | TRBV7-2 | few | TGTGCCAGCAGCTTAGTAGGGGGGGGGGCGGGGACTGAAGCTTTCTTT | CASSLVGGGAGTEAFF
TRBJ1-2 | TRBD1 | TRBV13 | few | TGTGCCAGCACACCGACAGGGCGAGACTATGGCTACACCTTC | CASTPTGRDYGYTF
TRBJ1-6 | TRBD1 | TRBV5-3 | . | TGTGCCAGCAGCCCGACAGGGGTCGGGGATTCACCCCTCCACTTT | CASSPTGVGDSPLHF
TRBJ2-5 | TRBD2 | TRBV6-5 | many | TGTGCCAGCAGTTACGGGACTAGCGGATTCCAAGAGACCCAGTACTTC | CASSYGTSGFQETQYF
TRBJ2-1 | . | TRBV24-1 | few | TGTGCCACCAGTGATTTGATGGACATAGACAATGAGCAGTTCTTC | CATSDLMDIDNEQFF
TRBJ2-1 | . | TRBV7-2 | many | TGTGCCAGCAGCTCTAAAGTGGGAGGGGGCAGTGAGCAGTTCTTC | CASSSKVGGGSEQFF
TRBJ2-5 | TRBD2 | TRBV12-3/TRBV12-4 | many | TGTGCCAGCAGGCCCCTGATAGCGGGAGGGCCGGAGACCCAGTACTTC | CASRPLIAGGPETQYF
TRBJ1-5 | . | TRBV27 | once | TGTGCCAGCAGCAACATTGGAAGCAATCAGCCACAGCATTTT | CASSNIGSNQPQHF
TRBJ2-1 | TRBD2 | TRBV11-3 | many | TGTGCCAGCAGTTCTGACTGGACTAGCGGGCCTTCCTACAATGAGCAGTTCTTC | CASSSDWTSGPSYNEQFF
TRBJ2-3 | TRBD2 | TRBV5-1 | once | TGCGCCAGCAGCTTGGAAGGCGGGAGGGCCACAGATACGCAGTATTTT | CASSLEGGRATDTQYF
TRBJ1-1 | . | TRBV7-9 | . | TGTGCCAGCAGCTTCCCCCGGACAGTTATGAACACTGAAGCTTTCTTT | CASSFPRTVMNTEAFF
TRBJ1-5 | TRBD1 | TRBV7-2 | many | TGTGCCAGCAGCTCGACCCGACAGGGCACCCTGGGATATCAGCCCCAGCATTTT | CASSSTRQGTLGYQPQHF
TRBJ2-3 | . | TRBV2 | . | TGTGCCAGCAGTGAATATGGGTCAAGCACAGATACGCAGTATTTT | CASSEYGSSTDTQYF
TRBJ1-6 | TRBD1 | TRBV7-2 | . | TGTGCCAGCAGCCCCCGACAGGGGCATAATTCACCCCTCCACTTT | CASSPRQGHNSPLHF
TRBJ2-1 | TRBD2 | TRBV5-4 | many | TGTGCCAGCAGCCCGGGAAGTAGCGGGACCAAGGATGAGCAGTTCTTC | CASSPGSSGTKDEQFF
TRBJ2-5 | . | TRBV28 | . | TGTGCCAGCAGTTTGGCTAAACTGGAGACCCAGTACTTC | CASSLAKLETQYF
TRBJ2-1 | . | TRBV12-3/TRBV12-4 | many | TGTGCCAGCAGTTTAGCTTGTTACAATGAGCAGTTCTTC | CASSLACYNEQFF
TRBJ2-2 | . | TRBV10-3 | . | TGTGCCATCAGTGAAGGGGCGACCGGGGAGCTGTTTTTT | CAISEGATGELFF
TRBJ2-1 | TRBD1 | TRBV6-5 | . | TGTGCCAGCAGACTCGGACAGGCCCCATACAATGAGCAGTTCTTC | CASRLGQAPYNEQFF
TRBJ2-1 | . | TRBV29-1 | few | TGCAGCGTTGTGCGCGGGACTGAGGATGAGCAGTTCTTC | CSVVRGTEDEQFF
TRBJ2-3 | TRBD2 | TRBV7-2 | many | TGTGCCAGCAGCTTCACTAGCGGGACAAGTGGAGATACGCAGTATTTT | CASSFTSGTSGDTQYF
TRBJ2-7 | . | TRBV7-2 | many | TGTGCCAGCAGCTTAGAAGTGGGAGAATACGAGCAGTACTTC | CASSLEVGEYEQYF